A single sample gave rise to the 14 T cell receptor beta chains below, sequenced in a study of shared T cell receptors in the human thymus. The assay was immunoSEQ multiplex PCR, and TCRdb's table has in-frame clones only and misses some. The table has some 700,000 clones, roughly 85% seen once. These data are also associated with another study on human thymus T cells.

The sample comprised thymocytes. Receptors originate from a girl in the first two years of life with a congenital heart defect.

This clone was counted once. Written as DNA, the CDR3 is TGTGCCAGCAGTCCCGGCGACAGGAACACTGAAGCTTTCTTT. This sequence encodes CASSPGDRNTEAFF. The V call is TRBV27, the J call TRBJ1-1; D is perhaps TRBD1 (5 bases). This CDR3 has 14 amino acids. V gave up 5 bases and J gave up 1 base, with 11 bases separating them. Germline V gives CDR1 MNHEY, CDR2 SMNVEV (reference sequence).

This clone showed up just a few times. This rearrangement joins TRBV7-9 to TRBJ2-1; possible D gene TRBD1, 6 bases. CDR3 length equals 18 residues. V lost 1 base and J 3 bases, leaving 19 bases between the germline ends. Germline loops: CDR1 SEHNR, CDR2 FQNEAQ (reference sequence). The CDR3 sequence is CASSLVRGNFFNYNEQFF. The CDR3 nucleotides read TGTGCCAGCAGCTTAGTTAGGGGGAACTTCTTCAACTACAATGAGCAGTTCTTC.

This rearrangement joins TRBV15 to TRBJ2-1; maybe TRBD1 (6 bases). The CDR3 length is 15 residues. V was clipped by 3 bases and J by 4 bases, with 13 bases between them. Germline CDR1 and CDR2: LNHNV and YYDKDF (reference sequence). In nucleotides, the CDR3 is TGTGCCACCAGCAGCCGGGACATGGGGTACAATGAGCAGTTCTTC. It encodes CATSSRDMGYNEQFF.

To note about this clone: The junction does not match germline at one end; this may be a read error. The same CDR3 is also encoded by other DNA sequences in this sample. The CDR3 DNA sequence: TGCGCCAGCAGTTTACCCGGGACATTGTATCCCTACGAGCAGTACTTC. Amino acid sequence: CASSLPGTLYPYEQYF. The V call is TRBV28, the J call TRBJ2-7; TRBD1 is a possible D gene (6 bases). Germline values: CDR1 MDHEN, CDR2 SYDVKM. This CDR3 contains 16 residues.

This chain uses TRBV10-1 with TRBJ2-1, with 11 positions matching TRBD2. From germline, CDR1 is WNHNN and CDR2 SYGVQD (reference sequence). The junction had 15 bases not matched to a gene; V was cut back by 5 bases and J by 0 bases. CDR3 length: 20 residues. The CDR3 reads CASSRRPLAGGPSSYNEQFF. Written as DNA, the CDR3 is TGCGCCAGCAGTCGAAGGCCCCTAGCGGGGGGCCCTAGCTCCTACAATGAGCAGTTCTTC.

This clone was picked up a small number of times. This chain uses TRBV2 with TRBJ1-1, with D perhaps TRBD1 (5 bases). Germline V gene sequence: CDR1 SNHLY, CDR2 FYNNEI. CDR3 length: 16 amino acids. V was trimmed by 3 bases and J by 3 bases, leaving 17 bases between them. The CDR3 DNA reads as TGTGCCAGCAGTGATAATCCCCCAGGGCGAGACACTGAAGCTTTCTTT. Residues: CASSDNPPGRDTEAFF.

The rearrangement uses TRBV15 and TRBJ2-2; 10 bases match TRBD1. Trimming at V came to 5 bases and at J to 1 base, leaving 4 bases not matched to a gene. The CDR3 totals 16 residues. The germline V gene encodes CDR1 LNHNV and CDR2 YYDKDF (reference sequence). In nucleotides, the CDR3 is TGTGCCACCAGCGGAGGGACAGGGGAGAACACCGGGGAGCTGTTTTTT. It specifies CATSGGTGENTGELFF.

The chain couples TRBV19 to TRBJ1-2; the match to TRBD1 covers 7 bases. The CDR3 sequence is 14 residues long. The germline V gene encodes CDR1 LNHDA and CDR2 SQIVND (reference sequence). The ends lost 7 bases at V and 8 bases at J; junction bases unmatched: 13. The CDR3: CASTLQQGRTGYTF. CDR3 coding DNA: TGTGCCAGTACCCTACAACAGGGGAGAACGGGCTACACCTTC. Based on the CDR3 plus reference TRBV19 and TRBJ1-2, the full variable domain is DGGITQSPKYLFRKEGQNVTLSCEQNLNHDAMYWYRQDPGQGLRLIYYSQIVNDFQKGDIAEGYSVSREKKESFPLTVTSAQKNPTAFYLCASTLQQGRTGYTFGSGTRLTVV.

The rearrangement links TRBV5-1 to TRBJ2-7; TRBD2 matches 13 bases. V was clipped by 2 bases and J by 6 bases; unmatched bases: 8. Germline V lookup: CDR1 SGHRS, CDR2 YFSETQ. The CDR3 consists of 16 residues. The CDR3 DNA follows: TGCGCCAGCAGCTTAACCACTAGCGGGGGGGGATCCGAGCAGTACTTC. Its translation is CASSLTTSGGGSEQYF.

The CDR3 reads CASSLSGLGYTF. In DNA form, the CDR3 reads TGCGCCAGCAGCCTCTCAGGCCTCGGCTACACCTTC. The chain recombines TRBV4-1 with TRBJ1-2; D uncertain. Trimming took off 4 bases at V and 8 bases at J, with 11 bases between the two ends. The CDR3 totals 12 residues. Germline loops: CDR1 MGHRA, CDR2 YSYEKL.

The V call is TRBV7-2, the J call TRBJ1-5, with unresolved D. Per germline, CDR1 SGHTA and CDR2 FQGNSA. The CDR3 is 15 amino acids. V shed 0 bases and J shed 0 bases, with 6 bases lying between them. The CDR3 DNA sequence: TGTGCCAGCAGCTTAGCCCCTTATAGCAATCAGCCCCAGCATTTT. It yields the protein CASSLAPYSNQPQHF.

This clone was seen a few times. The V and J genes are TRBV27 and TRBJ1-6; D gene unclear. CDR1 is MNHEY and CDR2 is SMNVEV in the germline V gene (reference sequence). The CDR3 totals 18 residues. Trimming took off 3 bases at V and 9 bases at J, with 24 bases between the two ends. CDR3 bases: TGTGCCAGCAGTTTGGGGTGGGAGTTCCCGATACGGAGTTCACCCCTCCACTTT. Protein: CASSLGWEFPIRSSPLHF.

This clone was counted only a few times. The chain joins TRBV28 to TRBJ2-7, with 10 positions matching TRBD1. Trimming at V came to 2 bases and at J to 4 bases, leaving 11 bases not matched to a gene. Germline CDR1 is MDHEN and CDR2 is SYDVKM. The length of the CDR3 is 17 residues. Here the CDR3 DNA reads TGTGCCAGCAGTTTAGTCCCCGACAGGGGGCTAGTTTACGAGCAGTACTTC. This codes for CASSLVPDRGLVYEQYF.

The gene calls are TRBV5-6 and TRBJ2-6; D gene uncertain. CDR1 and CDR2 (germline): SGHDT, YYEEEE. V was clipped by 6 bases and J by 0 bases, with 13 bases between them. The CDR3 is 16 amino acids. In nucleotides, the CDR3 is TGTGCCAGCACTCCCGTCTTCTTCTCTGGGGCCAACGTCCTGACTTTC. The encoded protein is CASTPVFFSGANVLTF.